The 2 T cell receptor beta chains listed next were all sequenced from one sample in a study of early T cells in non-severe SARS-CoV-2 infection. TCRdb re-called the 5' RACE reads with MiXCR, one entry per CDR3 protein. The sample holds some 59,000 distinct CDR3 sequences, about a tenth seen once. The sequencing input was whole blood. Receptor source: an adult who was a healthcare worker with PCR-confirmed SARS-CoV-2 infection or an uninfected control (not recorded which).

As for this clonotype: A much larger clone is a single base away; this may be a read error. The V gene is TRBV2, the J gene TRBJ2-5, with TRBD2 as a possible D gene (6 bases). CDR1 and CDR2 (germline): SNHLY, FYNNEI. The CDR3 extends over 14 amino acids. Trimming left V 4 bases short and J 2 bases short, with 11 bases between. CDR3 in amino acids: CASSARREQETQYF. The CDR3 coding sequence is TGTGCCAGCAGTGCTAGACGGGAGCAAGAGACCCAGTACTTC.

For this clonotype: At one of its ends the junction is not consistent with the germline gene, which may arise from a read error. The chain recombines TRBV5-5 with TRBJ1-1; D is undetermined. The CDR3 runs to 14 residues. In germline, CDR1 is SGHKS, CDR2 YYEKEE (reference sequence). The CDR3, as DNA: TGTGCCAGCAGCTTGGGACACCTCACCCCTGAAGTTTTCTTT. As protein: CASSLGHLTPEVFF.